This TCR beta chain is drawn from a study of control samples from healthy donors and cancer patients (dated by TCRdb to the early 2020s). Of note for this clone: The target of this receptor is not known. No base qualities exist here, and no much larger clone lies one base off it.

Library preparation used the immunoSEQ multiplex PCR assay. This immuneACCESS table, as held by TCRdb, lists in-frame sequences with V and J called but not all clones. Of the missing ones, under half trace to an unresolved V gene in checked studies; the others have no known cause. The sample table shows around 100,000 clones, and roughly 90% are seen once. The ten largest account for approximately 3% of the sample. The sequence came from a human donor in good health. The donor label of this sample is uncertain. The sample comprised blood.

CDR3 sequence: CASNGLEGETQYF. The sequence in DNA is TGTGCCAGCAACGGACTAGAAGGAGAGACCCAGTACTTC. Rearrangement joined TRBV2 to TRBJ2-5; 7 bases in the junction line up with TRBD2. V has 7 bases trimmed and J has 4 bases trimmed; junction bases matching no gene number 6. Including cysteine and phenylalanine, the CDR3 has 13 amino acids. Only CDR3 DNA remains: 39 bases, in frame from the first base. The CDR1 and CDR2 encoded by the germline V gene are SNHLY and FYNNEI.